This TCR beta chain came from a study of vaccination and CD4 T cells after COVID-19. As for the study in general: Cells received overlapping spike peptides from SARS-CoV-2, HCoV-NL63, HCoV-OC43 and HCoV-229E as stimulation.

Cultured CD4+ T-cell DNA underwent Oncomine TCR Beta short-read sequencing. TCRdb independently ran MiXCR on the PCR reads; one entry per CDR3 protein. Among some 15,000 distinct CDR3 sequences listed, around 73% were seen once. V lost 1 base to trimming and J lost 4 bases; unmatched junction nucleotides: 3. This CDR3 comprises 15 residues. From germline, CDR1 is MNHEY and CDR2 SVGAGI. Treatment reported: roughly 10-day PBMC culture with coronavirus spike peptide pools or control peptides (ViraFEST assay). A note on this clonotype: Its antigen is unidentified.

The clonotype was recovered from a human donor who had recovered from COVID-19. The chain combines TRBV6-5 with TRBJ2-7, with 11 bases identical to TRBD2. The sequencing sample was made of CD4+ T cells from blood, cultured in vitro. The CDR3 DNA reads TGTGCCAGCAGTTACTTGCCTAGCGGGAGGTACGAGCAGTACTTC. Translation gives CASSYLPSGRYEQYF.